The rows below give T cell receptor beta chains drawn from one sample of a study of blood T cells in healthy people across ages. TCRdb reprocessed the 5' RACE reads with MiXCR, giving one entry per CDR3 protein. The sample shows hundreds of thousands of distinct CDR3 sequences, around 38% of them seen only once. Sequencing used blood. The receptors originated from an elderly man in good health. Both conserved end residues are part of each CDR3. A D gene is named only where the DNA matches it firmly. Clone size appears in some rows only: once, few, many, or a class for an expanded clone.

d_call	v_call	j_call	clone_size	cdr3_aa	cdr3_nt
TRBD2	TRBV6-2/TRBV6-3	TRBJ2-7	NA	CASSQIPSGEQYF	TGTGCCAGCAGTCAAATTCCTAGCGGTGAGCAGTACTTC
NA	TRBV27	TRBJ1-5	NA	CASKMGVNQPRHF	TGTGCCAGCAAAATGGGGGTCAACCAGCCCCGGCATTTT
NA	TRBV25-1	TRBJ1-1	NA	CASSGPVRGVTEAFF	TGTGCCAGCAGTGGCCCAGTTAGGGGCGTCACTGAAGCTTTCTTT
NA	TRBV5-1	TRBJ2-5	few	CASSLAPTQETQYF	TGCGCCAGCAGCTTGGCACCAACGCAAGAGACCCAGTACTTC
TRBD2	TRBV29-1	TRBJ2-3	few	CSVVKNPTSGGTDTQYF	TGCAGCGTTGTAAAAAACCCGACTAGCGGGGGAACAGATACGCAGTATTTT
NA	TRBV18	TRBJ1-6	NA	CASSPQGQGNSPLHF	TGTGCCAGCTCACCACAGGGGCAGGGGAATTCACCCCTCCACTTT
TRBD2	TRBV20-1	TRBJ2-7	many	CSARTSGRAYEQYF	TGCAGTGCTAGAACTAGCGGGAGGGCCTACGAGCAGTACTTC
NA	TRBV12-3/TRBV12-4	TRBJ1-2	NA	CASSPGGAWKGSGYTF	TGTGCCAGCAGTCCGGGTGGAGCTTGGAAGGGCTCTGGCTACACCTTC
NA	TRBV5-6	TRBJ2-4	NA	CASSPARVGIQYF	TGTGCCAGCAGTCCGGCCAGGGTGGGCATTCAGTACTTC
NA	TRBV6-5	TRBJ2-4	NA	CASSPGLENIQYF	TGTGCCAGCAGCCCCGGACTGGAAAACATTCAGTACTTC
NA	TRBV20-1	TRBJ1-6	once	CSARKDSSYNSPLHF	TGCAGTGCTAGAAAGGACAGTTCCTATAATTCACCCCTCCACTTT
TRBD1	TRBV5-1	TRBJ1-2	NA	CASTLTGEGYGYTF	TGCGCCAGCACCCTTACAGGGGAGGGCTATGGCTACACCTTC
TRBD2	TRBV6-2/TRBV6-3	TRBJ2-7	many	CASSYSSGRPSYEQYF	TGTGCCAGCAGTTACTCAAGCGGGAGGCCCTCCTACGAGCAGTACTTC
TRBD2	TRBV7-3	TRBJ2-3	NA	CASSLNRGAQYF	TGTGCCAGCAGCTTAAACCGGGGGGCGCAGTATTTT
NA	TRBV6-6	TRBJ2-7	few	CASSYVRNSYSYEQYF	TGTGCCAGCAGTTACGTTCGGAACAGCTACTCCTACGAGCAGTACTTC
NA	TRBV25-1	TRBJ2-7	many	CASSGLDEQYF	TGTGCCAGCAGTGGCCTGGACGAGCAGTACTTC
NA	TRBV20-1	TRBJ2-5	NA	CSAHVGETQYF	TGCAGTGCCCACGTGGGGGAGACCCAGTACTTC
NA	TRBV4-3	TRBJ1-1	few	CASSQDVGNTEAFF	TGCGCCAGCAGCCAAGATGTGGGGAACACTGAAGCTTTCTTT
NA	TRBV20-1	TRBJ2-1	NA	CSATPRLPVGNEQFF	TGCAGTGCCACCCCAAGGCTCCCCGTGGGCAATGAGCAGTTCTTC
TRBD2	TRBV28	TRBJ2-3	few	CASSQGSGRIADTQYF	TGTGCCAGCAGCCAAGGTAGCGGGAGGATTGCGGATACGCAGTATTTT
NA	TRBV6-2/TRBV6-3	TRBJ2-6	NA	CASKNRRTAAGANVPTF	TGTGCCAGCAAAAACCGAAGGACAGCAGCTGGGGCCAACGTCCCGACTTTC
NA	TRBV5-1	TRBJ1-6	few	CASSLDRAGNSPLHF	TGCGCCAGCAGCTTGGACAGGGCCGGTAATTCACCCCTCCACTTT
TRBD2	TRBV20-1	TRBJ2-7	few	CSARDLSSGRDWHEQYF	TGCAGTGCTAGAGATTTGTCTAGCGGGAGGGATTGGCACGAGCAGTACTTC
NA	TRBV6-1	TRBJ2-3	many	CASTLRGASTDTQYF	TGTGCCAGCACCCTACGGGGGGCCAGCACAGATACGCAGTATTTT
NA	TRBV20-1	TRBJ1-2	NA	CSARDRGGNGYTF	TGCAGTGCTAGAGATCGGGGAGGGAATGGCTACACCTTC
NA	TRBV7-2	TRBJ2-3	NA	CASSFRGRRDPDTQYF	TGTGCCAGCAGCTTTAGAGGACGACGGGATCCTGATACGCAGTATTTT
TRBD1	TRBV6-2/TRBV6-3	TRBJ2-7	NA	CASSDDRVHEQYF	TGTGCCAGCAGTGACGACAGGGTACACGAGCAGTACTTC
NA	TRBV18	TRBJ2-7	few	CASSPTKDYEQYF	TGTGCCAGCTCACCCACGAAGGACTACGAGCAGTACTTC
TRBD1	TRBV7-9	TRBJ2-7	few	CASSPKDRVSFEQYF	TGTGCCAGCAGCCCAAAGGACAGGGTGTCCTTCGAGCAGTACTTC
NA	TRBV27	TRBJ2-3	few	CASRRLPRDTQYF	TGTGCCAGCAGAAGACTACCTCGGGATACGCAGTATTTT
TRBD1	TRBV4-3	TRBJ2-2	NA	CASSQRGQPTNTGELFF	TGCGCCAGCAGCCAACGGGGACAGCCCACGAACACCGGGGAGCTGTTTTTT
NA	TRBV20-1	TRBJ1-5	NA	CSATRLQVNNQPQHF	TGCAGTGCTACCCGTCTACAAGTTAACAATCAGCCCCAGCATTTT
TRBD1	TRBV12-3/TRBV12-4	TRBJ2-3	once	CASSPVQGFATDTQYF	TGTGCTAGCAGTCCAGTACAGGGGTTTGCCACAGATACGCAGTATTTT
TRBD2	TRBV6-2/TRBV6-3	TRBJ2-1	few	CASSDGTSLWEQFF	TGTGCCAGCAGTGACGGGACTAGCCTGTGGGAGCAGTTCTTC
TRBD2	TRBV7-6	TRBJ2-3	NA	CASSLQTSGGATDTQYF	TGTGCCAGCAGCTTACAGACTAGCGGGGGGGCCACAGATACGCAGTATTTT
NA	TRBV25-1	TRBJ1-5	many	CASSGSGNQPQHF	TGTGCCAGCAGTGGCTCGGGCAATCAGCCCCAGCATTTT
NA	TRBV5-1	TRBJ2-5	NA	CASSVWREETQYF	TGCGCCAGCAGCGTGTGGAGGGAGGAGACCCAGTACTTC
TRBD1	TRBV5-1	TRBJ1-2	NA	CASSLTGVRSGYTF	TGCGCCAGCAGCTTGACAGGGGTCAGAAGTGGCTACACCTTC
TRBD1	TRBV29-1	TRBJ1-2	many	CSVRQGARHYGYTF	TGCAGCGTCAGACAGGGGGCACGTCATTATGGCTACACCTTC
TRBD2	TRBV7-6	TRBJ2-1	NA	CASTLAGGGYNEQFF	TGTGCCAGCACCCTGGCCGGGGGAGGGTACAATGAGCAGTTCTTC
NA	TRBV7-2	TRBJ2-7	NA	CASSARGRVGEQYF	TGTGCCAGCAGCGCCAGAGGTCGGGTTGGCGAGCAGTACTTC
NA	TRBV4-1	TRBJ1-4	few	CASSQDRGTFGEKLFF	TGCGCCAGCAGCCAAGATCGTGGGACGTTCGGCGAAAAACTGTTTTTT
NA	TRBV4-3	TRBJ2-6	NA	CASSGRDNSGANVLTF	TGCGCCAGCAGCGGTAGGGACAACTCTGGGGCCAACGTCCTGACTTTC
NA	TRBV3-1	TRBJ2-5	NA	CASSHPPRGSGETQYF	TGTGCCAGCAGCCATCCCCCCCGGGGAAGTGGGGAGACCCAGTACTTC
NA	TRBV7-2	TRBJ2-5	many	CASSLGVGVKTQYF	TGTGCCAGCAGCTTGGGAGTAGGGGTGAAGACCCAGTACTTC
NA	TRBV5-8	TRBJ2-1	NA	CASSKLTVNEQFF	TGTGCCAGCAGCAAACTTACCGTCAATGAGCAGTTCTTC
NA	TRBV20-1	TRBJ2-7	NA	CSARPRWVLYYEQYF	TGCAGTGCTAGGCCCCGTTGGGTTCTGTACTATGAGCAGTACTTC
TRBD2	TRBV7-2	TRBJ2-5	many	CASSFSGRAGSETQYF	TGTGCCAGCAGCTTTAGCGGGAGGGCGGGGTCAGAGACCCAGTACTTC
NA	TRBV3-1	TRBJ2-7	NA	CASSQSGDLAYEQYF	TGTGCCAGCAGCCAATCGGGTGACCTAGCCTACGAGCAGTACTTC
NA	TRBV7-2	TRBJ2-7	NA	CASSLVKQGGLTYNEQYF	TGTGCCAGCAGCTTAGTCAAACAGGGAGGGTTAACCTACAATGAGCAGTACTTC
TRBD1	TRBV6-5	TRBJ2-6	few	CASSRTGEANVLTF	TGTGCCAGCAGTAGGACAGGGGAAGCCAACGTCCTGACTTTC
TRBD1	TRBV14	TRBJ2-1	NA	CASSRGTGGQSSYNEQFF	TGTGCCAGCAGCCGAGGGACAGGGGGCCAAAGCTCCTACAATGAGCAGTTCTTC
TRBD2	TRBV27	TRBJ2-7	NA	CASTSSGGALKNEQYF	TGTGCCAGCACCTCTAGCGGGGGGGCATTGAAAAATGAGCAGTACTTC
TRBD2	TRBV7-2	TRBJ2-2	once	CASTLGGNPTGELFF	TGTGCCAGCACCCTGGGGGGGAACCCAACCGGGGAGCTGTTTTTT
NA	TRBV7-2	TRBJ1-3	NA	CASSSGRTEGNTIYF	TGTGCCAGCAGCTCCGGAAGAACAGAAGGAAACACCATATATTTT
NA	TRBV9	TRBJ1-1	NA	CASSVGGLLNTEAFF	TGTGCCAGCAGCGTAGGGGGTCTTTTGAACACTGAAGCTTTCTTT
TRBD1	TRBV20-1	TRBJ1-2	NA	CSARRDRDNYGYTF	TGCAGTGCCCGGCGGGACAGGGATAACTATGGCTACACCTTC
TRBD1	TRBV27	TRBJ1-2	many	CASSPQRTGGYGYTF	TGTGCCAGCAGTCCACAGAGGACAGGGGGCTATGGCTACACCTTC